Included here is one T cell receptor (beta chain) sequence, with context. The CDR3 is 15 residues long. With 3 bases clipped from V and 4 bases from J, the junction kept 6 bases outside the gene matches. Germline V gene sequence: CDR1 MDHEN, CDR2 SYDVKM. The data were produced by immunoSEQ multiplex PCR, yet TCRdb's version contains in-frame clones alone and is incomplete. Of about 13,000 clones in the sample, 85% to 90% are singletons; the top ten hold around 12%. The sample comes from a study of T cell changes during pregnancy in multiple sclerosis. The clonotype originates from a female donor in good health, enrolled as a control in a pregnancy study. The starting material was CD8+ T cells from peripheral blood mononuclear cells, obtained after pregnancy. The rearrangement joins TRBV28 to TRBJ2-5, with 9 positions matching TRBD2. CDR3 in DNA: TGTGCCAGCAGTTTTGTCGCGGGGGGGGGAGAGACCCAGTACTTC. It specifies CASSFVAGGGETQYF.